This entry concerns a single T cell receptor beta chain. These data belong to a study of blood T cell repertoires in COVID-19. Overall study: Spain, Italy and the United States supplied samples that represented acute and convalescent COVID-19. The analysed material was cDNA or gDNA that came from T cells, B-cell-depleted T cells, or PBMCs.

Authors' analysis steps: By means of reference gene primer amplification, nucleated cell counts were estimated. Clones were sequenced by immunoSEQ multiplex PCR, and TCRdb holds only the in-frame ones, with some missing. The DNA was the basis for D and trimming; V, J and clone size are from that table. The data contain approximately 100,000 clones, approximately 80% of them seen just once; the ten biggest clones take up around a fifth. V lost 5 bases and J lost 10, with 20 bases in between. This CDR3 is built from 14 residues. From germline, CDR1 is SGHDN and CDR2 FVKESK. V and J are TRBV14 and TRBJ1-1; possible D gene TRBD1, 6 bases. The sample consisted of peripheral blood. The TCR sequence derives from a man aged 70 or older with active or convalescent COVID-19. The CDR3: CASSVVGGAPGAFF. CDR3 sequence (DNA): TGTGCCAGCAGCGTCGTTGGGGGGGCACCCGGAGCTTTCTTT.